A single sample is the source of the 27 T cell receptor beta chains below, sequenced in a study of CD8+CD57+ T cells in acquired aplastic anemia. Researchers used genomic DNA as the template to profile TCR beta VDJ and CDR3. TCRdb re-analysed the reads in MiXCR, keeping a single row per CDR3 protein. The sample contains 120,000 or so distinct CDR3 sequences, more than 40% of which appear only once. The specimen was sorted CD4+, CD8+, or CD8+CD57+ T cells (not recorded which) from PBMCs. Every receptor here comes from a human donor in good health, serving as a control.

This clonotype was detected many times. The chain has TRBV6-1 and TRBJ1-1; no clear D gene. The CDR3 is made up of 12 amino acids. In germline, CDR1 is MNHNS, CDR2 SASEGT. Between the trimmed V and J ends, which lost 6 bases and 0 bases, there was a span of 5 bases. In DNA form, the CDR3 reads TGTGCCAGCAGCAAGGTGAACACTGAAGCTTTCTTT. It is translated as CASSKVNTEAFF.

Ten or more counts support this clonotype. The V call is TRBV2, the J call TRBJ1-6; D possibly corresponds to TRBD1 (6 bases). CDR1 is SNHLY, CDR2 FYNNEI, per germline. With 6 bases removed from V and 7 bases from J, the gap between germline ends came to 22 bases. The CDR3 is 17 amino acids. CDR3 in DNA: TGTGCCAGCAGCTATACTAGGCCCGGGAGGGGGAATTCACCCCTCCACTTT. It specifies CASSYTRPGRGNSPLHF.

CDR3 DNA: TGTGCCAGTACAATTCAGCTGATGAACACTGAAGCTTTCTTT. It yields the protein CASTIQLMNTEAFF. This chain uses TRBV19 with TRBJ1-1; no clear D. From germline, CDR1 is LNHDA and CDR2 SQIVND (reference sequence). The CDR3 is 14 amino acids. V lost 7 bases, J lost 0 bases, and 12 bases lay in between.

The chain employs TRBV7-2 and TRBJ2-5; possible D gene TRBD2, 6 bases. CDR1 is SGHTA and CDR2 is FQGNSA in the germline V gene. The CDR3 loop spans 14 amino acids. The ends were cut back, 4 bases at V and 2 bases at J, with 11 bases in the middle. The DNA for the CDR3 is TGTGCCAGCAGCTACGGGACTCTACAAGAGACCCAGTACTTC. Its protein is CASSYGTLQETQYF.

This clonotype was seen many times. This chain joins TRBV7-2 and TRBJ1-4; 9 nucleotides match TRBD1. Per the germline V gene, CDR1 is SGHTA and CDR2 is FQGNSA. V was clipped by 4 bases and J by 5 bases; unmatched bases: 5. This CDR3 spans 15 amino acids. The CDR3 protein is CASSSGTGYNEKLFF. CDR3 coding DNA: TGTGCCAGCAGCTCCGGGACAGGGTACAATGAAAAACTGTTTTTT.

The sample holds many counts of this clonotype. This rearrangement joins TRBV9 to TRBJ1-1; D gene ambiguous. Trimming removed 0 bases at V and 1 base at J, with 10 bases between. Germline-derived CDR1 and CDR2 are SGDLS and YYNGEE. CDR3 length equals 15 residues. The CDR3 region is CASSVGSQANTEAFF. DNA for the CDR3: TGTGCCAGCAGCGTAGGGTCCCAGGCGAACACTGAAGCTTTCTTT.

Note on this clonotype: At one end, the junction sequence differs from germline, possibly due to a read error. This chain uses TRBV6-2 or TRBV6-3 with TRBJ2-5; the D gene is possibly TRBD1 (6 bases). The V gene's germline CDR1 is MNHEY and CDR2 SVGEGT. The CDR3 has 15 amino acids. The CDR3: CASSRGRVAGEAQYF. Here the CDR3 DNA reads TGTGCCAGCAGCAGGGGACGTGTGGCAGGAGAGGCCCAGTACTTC.

In the case of this clonotype: This may be a read error: a much more frequent sequence differs by one nucleotide. The J gene is TRBJ2-7, the V gene TRBV18; D is possibly TRBD1 (7 bases). The CDR3 extends over 16 amino acids. Germline V gene sequence: CDR1 KGHSH, CDR2 LQKENI. Here the CDR3 reads CASPPGGTVQSDEQYF. In DNA form, the CDR3 reads TGTGCCAGCCCACCAGGGGGGACAGTACAATCCGACGAGCAGTACTTC.

J is TRBJ1-1 and V is TRBV20-1; weak D call: TRBD1 (5 bases). Germline V lookup: CDR1 DFQATT, CDR2 SNEGSKA (reference sequence). This CDR3 is built from 11 residues. The CDR3 protein is CTGLRGGEAFF. The CDR3 bases are TGCACCGGGCTTAGGGGAGGGGAAGCTTTCTTT.

The chain combines TRBV20-1 with TRBJ2-7; 14 bases are shared with TRBD2. The CDR3 totals 14 residues. From germline, CDR1 is DFQATT and CDR2 SNEGSKA (reference sequence). V gave up 6 bases and J gave up 5 bases; unmatched junction bases: 6. The CDR3 nucleotides read TGCAGTGCGACCGGACTAGCGGGAGGAGACGAGCAGTACTTC. Translation gives CSATGLAGGDEQYF.

The chain recombines TRBV7-3 with TRBJ1-2; perhaps TRBD1 as D (5 bases). This CDR3 region has 13 residues. Trimming stripped 4 bases from V and 8 bases from J, with 14 bases between. From germline, CDR1 is SGHTA and CDR2 FQGTGA. CDR3 region: CASSSPGNRGYTF. The CDR3, as DNA: TGTGCCAGCAGCTCGCCAGGGAATCGGGGCTACACCTTC.

The rearrangement uses TRBV7-2 and TRBJ2-7; 8 positions agree with TRBD2. In germline, CDR1 is SGHTA, CDR2 FQGNSA. Germline trimming cut 6 bases from V and 2 bases from J; bases unmatched to any gene: 6. The CDR3 spans 14 residues. CDR3 region: CASSQAGETYEQYF. Here the CDR3 DNA reads TGTGCCAGCAGTCAAGCGGGGGAGACCTACGAGCAGTACTTC.

This clonotype showed up many times. J is TRBJ2-3 and V is TRBV6-1; D gene uncertain. Trimming shortened V by 5 bases and J by 2 bases, and 11 bases separated the two germline ends. Germline V CDR1 and CDR2: MNHNS, SASEGT. CDR3 size: 14 residues. CDR3 nucleotide sequence: TGTGCCAGCAGTCTCACTCCGCCCACAGATACGCAGTATTTT. Translation: CASSLTPPTDTQYF.

The V call is TRBV7-1, the J call TRBJ2-7, with D perhaps assigned TRBD1 or TRBD2 (6 bases each). TRBV7-1 is labeled an ORF, and its function is uncertain. The CDR3 sequence is 15 residues long. For the CDR3, the DNA is TGTGCCAGCAGCTCGGACAGTCACGCCACGGGGGAGCGGTACGTC. Protein: CASSSDSHATGERYV.

A word on this clonotype: A read error may be the cause here, since a much bigger clone is one base away. This sequence joins TRBV4-3 and TRBJ2-5; D is perhaps TRBD2 (6 bases). Trimming cost V 0 bases and J 7 bases, with 9 bases left between them. The CDR3 covers 13 residues. Germline V CDR1 and CDR2: LGHNA, YSLEER. The DNA of the CDR3 is TGCGCCAGCAGCCAAGATCTGGGGGGGACCCAGTACTTC. It specifies CASSQDLGGTQYF.

V gene TRBV2 combines with J gene TRBJ2-7; unclear D gene. Germline V CDR1 and CDR2: SNHLY, FYNNEI. CDR3 length: 14 residues. V was cut by 6 bases and J by 2 bases, with 14 bases left in between. The CDR3 protein is CASSQVSLPYEQYF. As DNA, the CDR3 is TGTGCCAGCAGCCAAGTCTCCCTTCCCTACGAGCAGTACTTC.

The chain is built from TRBV19 and TRBJ1-2; D gene unclear. The CDR3 extends over 13 amino acids. Trimming left V 3 bases short and J 3 bases short, with 8 bases between. The germline V gene has CDR1 LNHDA and CDR2 SQIVND (reference sequence). The CDR3 reads CASSIGGDYGYTF. CDR3 coding DNA: TGTGCCAGTAGTATTGGAGGAGACTATGGCTACACCTTC.

V is TRBV9 and J is TRBJ1-6; D not resolved. Germline loops: CDR1 SGDLS, CDR2 YYNGEE. This CDR3 spans 11 amino acids. V dropped 4 bases and J dropped 13 bases, with 9 bases sitting between them. The CDR3 coding sequence is TGTGCCAGCAGCTTGCGGCCTCCCCTCCACTTT. Translating it yields CASSLRPPLHF. Full variable domain (outside the CDR3, taken from reference TRBV9 and TRBJ1-6): DSGVTQTPKHLITATGQRVTLRCSPRSGDLSVYWYQQSLDQGLQFLIQYYNGEERAKGNILERFSAQQFPDLHSELNLSSLELGDSALYFCASSLRPPLHFGNGTRLTVT.

J is TRBJ2-7 and V is TRBV6-5; D could derive from TRBD1 or TRBD2 (6 bases each). The V gene lost 0 bases and the J gene lost 4 bases, with 19 bases spanning the gap. Germline V lookup: CDR1 MNHEY, CDR2 SVGAGI. The CDR3 sequence is 17 residues long. The CDR3 DNA reads TGTGCCAGCAGTTACTCGATAGGTAGGGGGGCCAGGTACGAGCAGTACTTC. The encoded protein is CASSYSIGRGARYEQYF.

This clonotype was found many times. DNA for the CDR3: TGTGCCAGCAGCTGGGCGAATTCACCCCTCCACTTT. It specifies CASSWANSPLHF. The gene calls are TRBV6-1 and TRBJ1-6; D gene unclear. V lost 6 bases and J lost 7, with 7 bases in between. Germline CDR1 MNHNS, CDR2 SASEGT. This CDR3 has 12 residues.

The V call is TRBV10-3, the J call TRBJ2-5, with 8 bases that match TRBD2. The trim removed 4 bases at V and 5 bases at J, leaving 6 bases unmatched. The CDR3 runs 14 residues. CDR1 ENHRY and CDR2 SYGVKD come from the germline V gene. CDR3 sequence (DNA): TGTGCCATCAGTGGTCGGGGGGGTTGGGAGACCCAGTACTTC. Translating gives CAISGRGGWETQYF.

In this sample, this clonotype turned up many times. V is TRBV19 and J is TRBJ1-2, with a possible D match to TRBD1 (5 bases). Germline assignment: CDR1 LNHDA and CDR2 SQIVND (reference sequence). The germline V and J ends were trimmed by 5 bases and 5 bases, with 24 bases remaining between them. This CDR3 comprises 17 residues. CDR3 bases: TGTGCCAGTAGTGCCCCCTTAGGGGACCCATACAAGTATGGCTACACCTTC. Translated: CASSAPLGDPYKYGYTF. The entire variable domain, with the rest obtained from reference TRBV19 and TRBJ1-2, is as follows: DGGITQSPKYLFRKEGQNVTLSCEQNLNHDAMYWYRQDPGQGLRLIYYSQIVNDFQKGDIAEGYSVSREKKESFPLTVTSAQKNPTAFYLCASSAPLGDPYKYGYTFGSGTRLTVV.

The chain combines TRBV28 with TRBJ2-7; 12 bases fit TRBD2. Germline V gives CDR1 MDHEN, CDR2 SYDVKM. V lost 0 bases to trimming and J lost 4 bases; unmatched junction nucleotides: 1. The CDR3 consists of 15 residues. CDR3 region: CASSLWTSGSYEQYF. Written as DNA, the CDR3 is TGTGCCAGCAGTTTATGGACTAGCGGGAGTTACGAGCAGTACTTC. The whole variable domain, remainder taken from reference TRBV28 and TRBJ2-7, is DVKVTQSSRYLVKRTGEKVFLECVQDMDHENMFWYRQDPGLGLRLIYFSYDVKMKEKGDIPEGYSVSREKKERFSLILESASTNQTSMYLCASSLWTSGSYEQYFGPGTRLTVT.

Only a few counts were recorded for this clonotype. V and J are TRBV7-2 and TRBJ2-7, with D perhaps matching TRBD1 (6 bases). Per the germline V gene, CDR1 is SGHTA and CDR2 is FQGNSA. The CDR3 spans 15 residues. V was shortened by 1 base and J by 2 bases, with 12 bases between the two germline ends. The CDR3 bases are TGTGCCAGCAGCTTAGTGGGTCAGGGGACCTACGAGCAGTACTTC. Protein product: CASSLVGQGTYEQYF.

This clonotype was seen at least ten times. This chain connects TRBV19 to TRBJ1-5, with D possibly matching TRBD1 (6 bases). There are 17 residues in the CDR3. V dropped 3 bases and J dropped 7 bases, with 22 bases sitting between them. From germline, CDR1 is LNHDA and CDR2 SQIVND (reference sequence). In nucleotides, the CDR3 is TGTGCCAGTAGTATCCCCCCGGGACGGGGGCTAGGGCAGCCCCAGCATTTT. Its protein is CASSIPPGRGLGQPQHF.

The chain employs TRBV5-1 and TRBJ2-3, with D possibly matching TRBD2 (5 bases). V lost 3 bases and J lost 1, with 12 bases in between. The germline V gene has CDR1 SGHRS and CDR2 YFSETQ. CDR3 length: 15 residues. The CDR3 is CASSYLSVGTDTQYF. The CDR3 coding sequence is TGCGCCAGCAGCTACCTTAGCGTAGGCACAGATACGCAGTATTTT.

The chain carries TRBV20-1 and TRBJ2-5; D uncertain. V was trimmed by 0 bases and J by 7 bases, leaving 6 bases between them. CDR3 length: 11 residues. Germline V gives CDR1 DFQATT, CDR2 SNEGSKA (reference sequence). CDR3 in DNA: TGCAGTGCTAGAGATTTGGGGACCCAGTACTTC. The encoded protein is CSARDLGTQYF.